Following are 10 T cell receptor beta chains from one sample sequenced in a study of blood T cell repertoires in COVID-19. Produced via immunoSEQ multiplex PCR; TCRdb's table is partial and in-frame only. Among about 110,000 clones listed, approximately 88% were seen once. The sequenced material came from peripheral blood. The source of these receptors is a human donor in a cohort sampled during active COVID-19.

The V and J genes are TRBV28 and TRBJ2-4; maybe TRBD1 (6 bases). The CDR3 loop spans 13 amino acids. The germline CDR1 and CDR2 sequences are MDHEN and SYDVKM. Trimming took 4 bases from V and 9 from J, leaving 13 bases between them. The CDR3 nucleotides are TGTGCCAGCAGTTACGGGACAAGGGGCATTCAGTACTTC. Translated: CASSYGTRGIQYF.

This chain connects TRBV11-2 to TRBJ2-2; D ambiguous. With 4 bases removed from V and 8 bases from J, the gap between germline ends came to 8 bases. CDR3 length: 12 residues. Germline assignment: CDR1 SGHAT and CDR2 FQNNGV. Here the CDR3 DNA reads TGTGCCAGCAGCTCTCCCCCGGGGGAGCTGTTTTTT. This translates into CASSSPPGELFF.

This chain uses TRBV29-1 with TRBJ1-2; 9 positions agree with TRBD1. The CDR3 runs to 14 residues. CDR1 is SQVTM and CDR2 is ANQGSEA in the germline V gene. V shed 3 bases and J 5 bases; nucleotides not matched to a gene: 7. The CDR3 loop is CSVDHPGTGYGYTF. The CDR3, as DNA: TGCAGCGTTGATCACCCAGGGACAGGGTATGGCTACACCTTC.

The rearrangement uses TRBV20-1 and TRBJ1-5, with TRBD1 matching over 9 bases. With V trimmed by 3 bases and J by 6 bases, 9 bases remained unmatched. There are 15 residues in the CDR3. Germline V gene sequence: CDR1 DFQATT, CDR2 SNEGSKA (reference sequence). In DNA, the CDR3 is TGCAGTGCTAGTAGTCTGGGACAGGGCGGTCAGCCCCAGCATTTT. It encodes CSASSLGQGGQPQHF.

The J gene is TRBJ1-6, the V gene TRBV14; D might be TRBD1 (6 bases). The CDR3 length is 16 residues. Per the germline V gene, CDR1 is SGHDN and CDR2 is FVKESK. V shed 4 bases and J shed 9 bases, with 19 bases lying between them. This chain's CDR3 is CASSPMGGQGGSPLHF. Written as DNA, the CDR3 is TGTGCCAGCAGCCCCATGGGGGGGCAGGGCGGTTCACCCCTCCACTTT.

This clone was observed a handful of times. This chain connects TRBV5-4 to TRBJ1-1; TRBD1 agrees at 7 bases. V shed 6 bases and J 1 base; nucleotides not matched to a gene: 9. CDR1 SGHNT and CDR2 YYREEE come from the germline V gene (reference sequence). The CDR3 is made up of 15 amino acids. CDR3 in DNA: TGTGCCAGCACTGCGCCGGACAGGCGGAACACTGAAGCTTTCTTT. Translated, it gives CASTAPDRRNTEAFF. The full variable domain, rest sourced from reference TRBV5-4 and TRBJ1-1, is ETGVTQSPTHLIKTRGQQVTLRCSSQSGHNTVSWYQQALGQGPQFIFQYYREEENGRGNFPPRFSGLQFPNYSSELNVNALELDDSALYLCASTAPDRRNTEAFFGQGTRLTVV.

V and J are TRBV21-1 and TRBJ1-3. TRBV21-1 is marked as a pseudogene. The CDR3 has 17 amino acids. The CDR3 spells CASSKEMRGATGNTIYF. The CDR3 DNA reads TGTGCCAGCAGCAAAGAGATGCGGGGGGCTACTGGAAACACCATATATTTT.

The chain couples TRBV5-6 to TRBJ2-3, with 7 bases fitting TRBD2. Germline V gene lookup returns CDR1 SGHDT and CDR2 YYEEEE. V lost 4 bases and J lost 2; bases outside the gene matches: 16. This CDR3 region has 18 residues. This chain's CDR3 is CASSAVGRGGPFTDTQYF. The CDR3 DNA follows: TGTGCCAGCAGCGCGGTGGGGCGCGGGGGACCCTTCACAGATACGCAGTATTTT.

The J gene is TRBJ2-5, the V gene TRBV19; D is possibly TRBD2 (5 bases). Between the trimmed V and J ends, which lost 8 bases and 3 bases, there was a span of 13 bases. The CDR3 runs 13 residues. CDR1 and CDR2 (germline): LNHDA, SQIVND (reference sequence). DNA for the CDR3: TGTGCCAGTTCGCTCCTAGCCGAAGAGACCCAGTACTTC. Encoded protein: CASSLLAEETQYF.

The CDR3 spells CASSLSYGAQHF. The CDR3 DNA reads TGTGCCAGCAGTCTAAGCTACGGGGCCCAGCATTTT. The chain carries TRBV28 and TRBJ1-5; D is unresolved. Trimming left V 5 bases short and J 11 bases short, with 13 bases between. Germline V lookup: CDR1 MDHEN, CDR2 SYDVKM. The CDR3 has 12 residues. Filled out from reference TRBV28 and TRBJ1-5, the complete variable domain reads DVKVTQSSRYLVKRTGEKVFLECVQDMDHENMFWYRQDPGLGLRLIYFSYDVKMKEKGDIPEGYSVSREKKERFSLILESASTNQTSMYLCASSLSYGAQHFGDGTRLSIL.